This TCR beta chain was observed in a study of blood T cell repertoires in COVID-19. In the original workflow: It was from reference gene primer amplification that nucleated cell counts were estimated. Method: immunoSEQ multiplex PCR; TCRdb's copy keeps in-frame clones and lacks some. The V and J calls and clone size are taken from that table; D and trimming were inferred from the DNA. The profile covers more than 200,000 clones, with around 80% appearing a single time and 4.2% taken by the ten largest. The CDR3 runs to 15 residues. Trimming pared 4 bases from V and 5 bases from J, leaving 13 bases between. Germline CDR1 SGDLS, CDR2 YYNGEE.

This chain links TRBV9 with TRBJ1-6, with D hard to call. The receptor was isolated from a man between 60 and 70 years old with acute or convalescent COVID-19. The sample comprised peripheral blood. In DNA, the CDR3 is TGTGCCAGCAGCCCCGAGGGTGCGAATAATTCACCCCTCCACTTT. This gives the protein CASSPEGANNSPLHF.